The subject of this entry is one T cell receptor beta chain. Its matching antigen is unknown. The CDR3 is 11 residues long. Germline lookup yields CDR1 SEHNR and CDR2 FQNEAQ (reference sequence). V was clipped by 5 bases and J by 6 bases, with 8 bases between them. The data derive from a study of shared clonotypes between healthy human individuals. Study-wide results and limits: The generation probabilities recorded for non-shared clonotypes fell below those of clonotypes shared by all four donors. The authors expected sequencing depth to affect clonotype sharing among donors.

Per sorted-subset replicate PCR, input was around 200 ng DNA, representing about 29,000 T cell genomes. Assay used: immunoSEQ multiplex PCR; TCRdb lists only in-frame clones, some missing. Of more than 2,000,000 clones in the sample, just over 90% were seen once. This receptor was taken from a man between 18 and 29 years old in good health. Some clones in this sample may be carry-over from other donors' samples. Material for sequencing was naive CD4+ T cells from PBMCs. Described subset: CD45RA+ positively selected. The rearrangement joins TRBV7-9 to TRBJ2-7; TRBD2 is a possible D gene (5 bases). The chain's CDR3 is CASSAGVEQYF. The CDR3 nucleotides read TGTGCCAGCAGCGCCGGGGTCGAGCAGTACTTC.